This TCR beta chain was found in a study of memory CD4+ T cells and cytomegalovirus serostatus. The sort gate was single viable CD3+CD4+CD8-CD45RO+ cells for memory CD4+ T cells. CDR3 length: 15 amino acids. Germline V gives CDR1 LNHDA, CDR2 SQIVND (reference sequence). Trimming removed 6 bases from V and 3 bases from J; junction bases left unmatched: 10. This clone came up once. Profiled with immunoSEQ multiplex PCR; TCRdb holds only in-frame clones, not every one. This sample has approximately 46,000 clones; about three quarters occur once, and the top ten carry approximately 0.58%. This rearrangement joins TRBV19 to TRBJ1-2, with TRBD1 matching 7 bases. The receptor comes from an adult in good health and CMV-seronegative. Sequencing was carried out using memory CD4+ T cells from blood. CDR3 amino acids: CASRRGTGVDYGYTF. The CDR3 nucleotides read TGTGCCAGTAGGAGGGGTACAGGGGTCGACTATGGCTACACCTTC.